This TCR beta chain is from a study of blood T cell repertoires in COVID-19. Study-level information: COVID-19 samples collected from the United States, Italy and Spain covered acute and convalescent phases. PBMCs, B-cell-depleted T cells, or T cells were the source of the cDNA or gDNA that made up the material.

The table came from immunoSEQ multiplex PCR; TCRdb's copy has only in-frame clones and leaves some out. The profile covers some 68,000 clones, with 90% appearing a single time and more than 0.4% taken by the ten largest. Seattle patients were enrolled during active infection and followed longitudinally. CDR3 size: 13 residues. Germline lookup yields CDR1 SGHVS and CDR2 FQNEAQ. Trimming took 1 base from V and 6 from J, leaving 10 bases between them. The gene calls are TRBV7-8 and TRBJ2-7; tentative D call: TRBD1 (5 bases). Sequenced material: peripheral blood. The sequence was obtained from a man in his fifties with COVID-19, enrolled during active disease. CDR3 DNA sequence: TGTGCCAGCAGCTTAGACAGGTCCGGCGAGCAGTACTTC. Its translation: CASSLDRSGEQYF.